These 5 T cell receptor beta chains originate from one sample sequenced in a study of siplizumab effects on memory and regulatory T cells. Clones were sequenced by immunoSEQ multiplex PCR, and TCRdb holds only the in-frame ones, with some missing. The table shows tens of thousands of clones, with roughly 86% occurring only once. Sequencing input: Tregs sorted from blood. Receptors originate from a human donor in good health.

The chain combines TRBV4-3 with TRBJ1-2, with D unresolved. Germline-derived CDR1 and CDR2 are LGHNA and YSLEER. V was trimmed by 2 bases and J by 4 bases, leaving 14 bases between them. The CDR3 covers 15 residues. CDR3: CASSQSTERAYGYTF. The CDR3, as DNA: TGCGCCAGCAGCCAATCAACGGAGCGCGCCTATGGCTACACCTTC.

V usage is TRBV5-4 and J usage is TRBJ2-2; either TRBD1 or TRBD2 may fit D (7 bases each). V shed 0 bases and J shed 5 bases, with 14 bases lying between them. CDR1 is SGHNT, CDR2 YYREEE, per germline (reference sequence). This CDR3 spans 16 amino acids. The CDR3 DNA reads as TGTGCCAGCAGCTTGGTGGCAGGGGGAGGGACCGGGGAGCTGTTTTTT. This codes for CASSLVAGGGTGELFF.

The chain has TRBV11-3 and TRBJ2-3; 9 bases map to TRBD1. The CDR3 sequence is 19 residues long. Unmatched junction bases numbered 13, after V lost 0 bases and J lost 3 bases. Germline V CDR1 and CDR2: SGHNT, YENEEA. The CDR3 loop is CASSLDCIFGGQGTDTQYF. CDR3 nucleotides: TGTGCCAGCAGCTTAGACTGTATTTTTGGGGGACAGGGAACAGATACGCAGTATTTT.

The rearrangement uses TRBV11-2 and TRBJ1-6; TRBD1 agrees at 8 bases. Trimming at V came to 4 bases and at J to 6 bases, leaving 5 bases not matched to a gene. The CDR3 is made up of 15 amino acids. CDR1 and CDR2 from the germline V gene are SGHAT and FQNNGV. In DNA, the CDR3 is TGTGCCAGCAGCTGGGGGACAGGCGGTAATTCACCCCTCCACTTT. It is translated as CASSWGTGGNSPLHF.

This chain joins TRBV18 and TRBJ2-6; TRBD1 aligns across 8 bases. The V segment lost 3 bases and the J segment 8 bases; nucleotides outside the gene matches: 12. The CDR3 runs 17 residues. Germline-derived CDR1 and CDR2 are KGHSH and LQKENI. CDR3 in DNA: TGTGCCAGCTCACCCCGATCAGGGGGCCCTAGGACCAACGTCCTGACTTTC. Residues: CASSPRSGGPRTNVLTF.